This T cell receptor beta chain was identified in a study of technical replicates of blood from a few donors. Generated by immunoSEQ multiplex PCR, the TCRdb table keeps only in-frame clones and is missing some. The sample lists 75,000 or so clones, over 90% occurring once. Trimming took 6 bases from V and 7 from J; bases not matched to a gene: 3. This CDR3 has 12 residues. Germline assignment: CDR1 MDHEN and CDR2 SYDVKM. The J gene is TRBJ1-2, the V gene TRBV28; 9 positions agree with TRBD1. The sequence was obtained from a human donor in good health. The sample comprised T cells isolated from PBMCs. In DNA form, the CDR3 reads TGTGCCAGCAGCTTGACAGGGGGTGGCTACACCTTC. Its translation: CASSLTGGGYTF.